The rows below give T cell receptor beta chains drawn from one sample of a study of spatial heterogeneity in lung cancer. TCRdb reprocessed the 5' RACE reads via MiXCR and lists one record per CDR3 protein. In the table there are roughly 120,000 distinct CDR3 sequences, 12% of which are singletons. This material consisted of PBMCs, taken at follow-up. Every receptor here comes from a male donor with early-stage non-small cell lung cancer. The CDR3 runs from the conserved cysteine through the conserved F or W. The D gene is left open where the match is weak. For some rows the clone size is stated as once, few or many, or as a class when expanded; others skip it.

TRBJ1-1 . TRBV18 15 TRBD1 CASSPWDRGYTEAFF TGTGCCAGCTCACCATGGGACAGGGGGTATACTGAAGCTTTCTTT
TRBJ2-7 many TRBV29-1 14 TRBD1 CSVVGGQGPYEQYF TGCAGCGTTGTAGGAGGACAGGGGCCCTACGAGCAGTACTTC
TRBJ2-2 . TRBV6-2/TRBV6-3 11 . CASSLSRELFF TGTGCCAGCAGCCTTAGCCGGGAGCTGTTTTTT
TRBJ1-5 . TRBV2 14 . CASSEPYSNQPQHF TGTGCCAGCAGTGAACCCTATAGCAATCAGCCCCAGCATTTT
TRBJ2-3 . TRBV9 16 TRBD1 CASSVEGRGRIDTQYF TGTGCCAGCAGCGTAGAAGGCAGGGGGCGTATAGATACGCAGTATTTT
TRBJ2-7 many TRBV10-3 14 . CAISERADSYEQYF TGTGCCATCAGTGAGAGGGCAGACTCCTACGAGCAGTACTTC
TRBJ2-3 many TRBV7-2 15 . CASSRRGAGTDTQYF TGTGCCAGCAGCCGTAGGGGCGCTGGCACAGATACGCAGTATTTT
TRBJ1-5 . TRBV7-8 16 TRBD1 CASSLLGQGSNQPQHF TGTGCCAGCAGCTTACTTGGACAGGGAAGCAATCAGCCCCAGCATTTT
TRBJ1-4 . TRBV19 15 TRBD1 CASSRLGQVNEKLFF TGTGCCAGTAGCAGACTGGGACAGGTTAATGAAAAACTGTTTTTT
TRBJ1-2 many TRBV29-1 12 TRBD1 CSVGQGYYGYTF TGCAGCGTTGGACAGGGATACTATGGCTACACCTTC
TRBJ1-1 few TRBV7-9 14 . CASSFVGDLTEAFF TGTGCCAGCAGCTTTGTCGGCGATCTGACTGAAGCTTTCTTT
TRBJ2-5 many TRBV7-9 12 TRBD1 CASNRGQETQYF TGTGCCAGCAACAGGGGTCAAGAGACCCAGTACTTC
TRBJ2-1 . TRBV3-1 19 TRBD2 CASSHTTSGGPSSYNEQFF TGTGCCAGCAGCCACACGACTAGCGGGGGGCCAAGCTCCTACAATGAGCAGTTCTTC
TRBJ1-1 many TRBV11-1 16 . CASSLSSVQAYTEAFF TGTGCCAGCAGCTTATCGAGTGTTCAAGCGTACACTGAAGCTTTCTTT
TRBJ1-1 . TRBV14 14 . CASSPQRGITEAFF TGTGCCAGCAGCCCCCAGCGGGGCATCACTGAAGCTTTCTTT
TRBJ1-5 few TRBV9 16 . CASSAGIGWGNQPQHF TGTGCCAGCAGTGCTGGGATTGGGTGGGGCAATCAGCCCCAGCATTTT
TRBJ1-2 . TRBV28 16 TRBD1 CASSLPLPQGARGYTF TGTGCCAGCAGTTTACCCCTCCCTCAGGGGGCGAGGGGCTACACCTTC
TRBJ2-2 . TRBV7-2 14 . CASSQAWNTGELFF TGTGCCAGCAGCCAGGCATGGAACACCGGGGAGCTGTTTTTT
TRBJ1-4 medium-sized TRBV5-1 16 . CASSLSPPGTNEKLFF TGCGCCAGCAGCTTGAGTCCCCCAGGGACGAATGAAAAACTGTTTTTT
TRBJ1-6 . TRBV9 15 . CASSVAEQPNSPLHF TGTGCCAGCAGCGTAGCTGAACAGCCTAATTCACCCCTCCACTTT
TRBJ2-1 many TRBV24-1 13 . CATSDGSYNEQFF TGTGCCACCAGTGACGGGTCCTACAATGAGCAGTTCTTC
TRBJ2-5 . TRBV7-2 13 TRBD2 CASSQTSGVTQYF TGTGCCAGCAGCCAGACTAGCGGGGTGACCCAGTACTTC
TRBJ2-1 . TRBV23-1 19 TRBD1 CASSQPFDRGGPLYNEQFF TGCGCCAGCAGTCAACCCTTTGACAGGGGAGGCCCTCTCTACAATGAGCAGTTCTTC
TRBJ2-7 . TRBV5-1 15 TRBD1 CASSLVGDRTYEQYF TGCGCCAGCAGCTTGGTAGGGGACAGAACCTACGAGCAGTACTTC
TRBJ2-3 . TRBV20-1 14 . CSAKDGAKTDTQYF TGCAGTGCGAAAGACGGGGCGAAGACAGATACGCAGTATTTT
TRBJ2-7 many TRBV4-3 16 TRBD2 CASSPHMGGNMGEQYF TGCGCCAGCAGCCCGCACATGGGAGGGAATATGGGCGAGCAGTACTTC
TRBJ2-2 few TRBV28 15 . CASRWGLENTGELFF TGTGCCAGCAGGTGGGGGCTAGAGAACACCGGGGAGCTGTTTTTT
TRBJ2-7 few TRBV7-9 15 . CASSSGGSSSYEQYF TGTGCCAGCAGCTCCGGGGGAAGCAGCTCCTACGAGCAGTACTTC
TRBJ1-2 many TRBV4-1 15 . CASSQDPNVNYGYTF TGCGCCAGCAGCCAAGATCCGAACGTCAACTATGGCTACACCTTC